The entry that follows covers one T cell receptor (beta chain) sequence. The germline gives CDR1 SGHNT, CDR2 YYREEE (reference sequence). Trimming cost V 4 bases and J 6 bases; bases outside gene matches: 10. The CDR3 length is 15 residues. The sample belongs to a study of blood T cell repertoires in COVID-19. About the study: Spain, Italy and the United States supplied samples that represented acute and convalescent COVID-19.

Generated by immunoSEQ multiplex PCR, the TCRdb table keeps only in-frame clones and is missing some. The sample has about 160,000 clones; approximately 85% are singletons. The source material was peripheral blood. The chain has TRBV5-4 and TRBJ2-1; 7 bases agree with TRBD1. This receptor was identified in a man in his forties with acute or convalescent COVID-19. This chain's CDR3 is CASSPQGDILNEQFF. The CDR3 DNA reads as TGTGCCAGCAGCCCCCAGGGGGACATCCTCAATGAGCAGTTCTTC. Full variable domain (rest looked up from reference TRBV5-4 and TRBJ2-1): ETGVTQSPTHLIKTRGQQVTLRCSSQSGHNTVSWYQQALGQGPQFIFQYYREEENGRGNFPPRFSGLQFPNYSSELNVNALELDDSALYLCASSPQGDILNEQFFGPGTRLTVL.